Following are 10 T cell receptor beta chains from one sample sequenced in a study of blood T cell repertoires in COVID-19. The method was immunoSEQ multiplex PCR; TCRdb's version includes in-frame clones alone and lacks a portion of them. The sample carries more than 400,000 clones, 70% to 90% recorded once. Sequencing was performed on peripheral blood. All receptors derive from a human donor in a cohort sampled during active COVID-19.

The chain has TRBV2 and TRBJ2-3; unclear D gene. The V and J ends lost 4 bases and 5 bases respectively, with 4 bases between them. Germline V gives CDR1 SNHLY, CDR2 FYNNEI. The CDR3 has 11 amino acids. CDR3 sequence reads: CASSVGDTQYF. The CDR3 DNA reads TGTGCCAGCAGTGTCGGAGATACGCAGTATTTT.

V gene TRBV15 combines with J gene TRBJ1-2; possibly TRBD1 for D (6 bases). CDR1 is LNHNV and CDR2 is YYDKDF in the germline V gene (reference sequence). The CDR3 totals 16 residues. Trimming took 3 bases from V and 4 from J, leaving 18 bases between them. CDR3 DNA: TGTGCCACCAGCAGGCTCTCAGGGGCCACCCCCTATGGCTACACCTTC. Residues: CATSRLSGATPYGYTF.

This clone was observed a single time. The DNA of the CDR3 is TGTGCCAGCAGCTTAGCGGGAGGTAACGAGCAGTACTTC. Its protein is CASSLAGGNEQYF. V usage is TRBV11-1 and J usage is TRBJ2-7; weak D call: TRBD2 (6 bases). Between the trimmed V and J ends, which lost 0 bases and 5 bases, there was a span of 8 bases. This CDR3 comprises 13 residues. Germline CDR1 and CDR2: SGHAT and FQDESV (reference sequence).

This chain connects TRBV10-3 to TRBJ2-1, with 8 bases matching TRBD1. J lost 2 bases, V lost 0 bases, and 3 bases had no gene match. The CDR3 runs to 16 residues. Germline V lookup: CDR1 ENHRY, CDR2 SYGVKD. This CDR3 reads CAISESAGGPYNEQFF. CDR3 nucleotides: TGTGCCATCAGTGAGTCGGCAGGGGGCCCCTACAATGAGCAGTTCTTC.

Concerning this clone itself: Other DNA sequences in the sample encode the same CDR3. The J gene is TRBJ1-1, the V gene TRBV6-1; D is possibly TRBD1 (5 bases). With 0 bases removed from V and 3 bases from J, the gap between germline ends came to 5 bases. The CDR3 runs 13 residues. Germline V gives CDR1 MNHNS, CDR2 SASEGT. This CDR3 is CASSEARDTEAFF. The CDR3 DNA sequence: TGTGCCAGCAGTGAAGCCAGGGACACTGAAGCTTTCTTT.

CDR3 in amino acids: CASSGTGDVYEQYF. The CDR3 DNA reads as TGTGCCAGCAGCGGGACAGGGGACGTATACGAGCAGTACTTC. The rearrangement joins TRBV6-5 to TRBJ2-7; 10 nucleotides agree with TRBD1. CDR3 length: 14 residues. V was pared by 6 bases and J by 4 bases, with 6 bases of the junction left unmatched. Germline-derived CDR1 and CDR2 are MNHEY and SVGAGI.

This sequence joins TRBV3-1 (or the pseudogene TRBV3-2) and TRBJ2-5; 7 positions match TRBD2. After removal of 1 base from V and 2 bases from J, the junction contained 1 base not matched to a gene. The germline gives CDR1 LGHDT, CDR2 YNNKEL (reference sequence). CDR3 size: 14 residues. This CDR3 is CASSQGRGQETQYF. CDR3 nucleotides: TGTGCCAGCAGCCAAGGGCGGGGGCAAGAGACCCAGTACTTC.

The rearrangement joins TRBV5-6 to TRBJ2-3; 11 nucleotides line up with TRBD2. Looked up from germline, CDR1 is SGHDT and CDR2 is YYEEEE. The J segment lost 4 bases and the V segment lost 5 bases, leaving 6 bases of the junction unmatched. This CDR3 comprises 15 residues. Here the CDR3 reads CASSLAGGLADTQYF. CDR3 in DNA: TGTGCCAGCAGTTTAGCGGGAGGGTTGGCAGATACGCAGTATTTT.

The chain carries TRBV2 and TRBJ2-5, with D possibly being TRBD1 (5 bases). The CDR3 is 14 residues long. Germline loops: CDR1 SNHLY, CDR2 FYNNEI. V lost 9 bases to trimming and J lost 7 bases, with 21 bases between them. As DNA, the CDR3 is TGTGCCAGTGGGGCGTCGCCCCCGGTCGGGACCCAGTACTTC. As protein: CASGASPPVGTQYF.

The CDR3 reads CASSPPGLAFAYEQYF. The DNA for the CDR3 is TGTGCCAGCAGCCCGCCGGGACTAGCTTTTGCTTACGAGCAGTACTTC. This rearrangement joins TRBV3-1 (or the pseudogene TRBV3-2) to TRBJ2-7; TRBD2 matches at 9 bases. Unmatched junction bases numbered 11, after V lost 4 bases and J lost 4 bases. This CDR3 is built from 16 residues. Germline-derived CDR1 and CDR2 are LGHDT and YNNKEL (reference sequence).